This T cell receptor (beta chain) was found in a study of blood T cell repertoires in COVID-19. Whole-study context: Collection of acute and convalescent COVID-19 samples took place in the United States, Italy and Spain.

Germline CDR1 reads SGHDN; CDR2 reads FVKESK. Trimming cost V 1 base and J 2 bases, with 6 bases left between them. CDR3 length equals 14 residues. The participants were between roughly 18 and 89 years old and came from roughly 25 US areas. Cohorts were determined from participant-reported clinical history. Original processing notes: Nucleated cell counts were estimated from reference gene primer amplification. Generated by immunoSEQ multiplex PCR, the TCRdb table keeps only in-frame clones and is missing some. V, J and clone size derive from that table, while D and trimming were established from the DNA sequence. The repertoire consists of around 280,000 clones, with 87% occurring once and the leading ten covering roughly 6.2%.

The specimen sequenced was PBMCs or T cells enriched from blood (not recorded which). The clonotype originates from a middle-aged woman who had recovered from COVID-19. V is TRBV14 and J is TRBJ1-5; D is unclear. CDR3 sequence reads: CASSQAGGNQPQHF. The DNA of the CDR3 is TGTGCCAGCAGCCAAGCAGGTGGCAATCAGCCCCAGCATTTT.